The clone carrying this T cell receptor (beta chain) came up a few times. These data belong to a study of T-cell memory formation after mild COVID-19. TCRdb ran MiXCR on the 5' RACE reads and lists one entry per CDR3 protein. The sample shows hundreds of thousands of distinct CDR3 sequences, more than 15% of them seen only once. The CDR3 is 15 residues long. The junction had 13 bases not matched to a gene; V was cut back by 3 bases and J by 7 bases. CDR1 and CDR2 from the germline V gene are DFQATT and SNEGSKA (reference sequence). The chain is built from TRBV20-1 and TRBJ2-7; 9 nucleotides agree with TRBD1. Sample: PBMCs or a T cell subset sorted from them (not recorded which). The TCR originated in a man aged 18 to 29 who had mild COVID-19 (a few samples of this study predate the infection). Cell type and time point are not known. The CDR3 spells CSASPSTGTGWEQYF. The DNA for the CDR3 is TGCAGTGCTAGTCCTTCAACCGGGACAGGGTGGGAGCAGTACTTC.